This is a list of T cell receptor beta chains from one sample in a study of blood T cells in healthy people across ages. TCRdb called the 5' RACE reads again in MiXCR, with one record for every CDR3 protein. The sample yields about 690,000 distinct CDR3 sequences, approximately 40% seen once. Sequenced sample: blood. The receptors shown here come from an elderly man in good health. CDR3s include the opening cysteine and the closing phenylalanine or tryptophan. The D gene is left open where the match is weak. The listing skips clone size in some rows; elsewhere it reads once, few, many or a size class.

>TRBV28|few|TRBD2|TRBJ2-7
TGTGCCAGCAGACCCCCCCCGGGACTAGCGGGAGGAGCCTCCTACAATGAGCAGTACTTC
CASRPPPGLAGGASYNEQYF
>TRBV6-6|.|TRBD2|TRBJ2-1
TGTGCCAGCAGTTACCGGGCGGGAGGGCCATTACAGTTCTTC
CASSYRAGGPLQFF
>TRBV14|.|.|TRBJ2-7
TGTGCCAGCAGCCTATCTCCCATCTACGAGCAGTACTTC
CASSLSPIYEQYF
>TRBV15|once|TRBD1|TRBJ2-2
TGTGCCACCAGCAGCTTGCTAGAGTTGACAGGGATTAACACCGGGGAGCTGTTTTTT
CATSSLLELTGINTGELFF
>TRBV30|.|.|TRBJ2-1
TGTGCCTGGAATCGGGGGTCCATTAATGAGCAGTTCTTC
CAWNRGSINEQFF
>TRBV5-6|.|.|TRBJ2-7
TGTGCCAGCAGCGGAACCGGGACATCTCACTACGAGCAGTACTTC
CASSGTGTSHYEQYF
>TRBV30|.|.|TRBJ2-1
TGTGCCGGGAGTGCAGGAGGGCTTGAGCAGTTCTTC
CAGSAGGLEQFF
>TRBV6-2/TRBV6-3|.|.|TRBJ2-5
TGTGCCAGCAGTTACGCGAACTTCCAAGAGACCCAGTACTTC
CASSYANFQETQYF
>TRBV3-1|.|.|TRBJ1-1
TGTGCCAGCAGCCAAGATGGATTGACTGAAGCTTTCTTT
CASSQDGLTEAFF
>TRBV3-1|once|.|TRBJ2-3
TGTGCCAGCAGCCAAGACATTCGGGCAGGGAGCACAGATACGCAGTATTTT
CASSQDIRAGSTDTQYF
>TRBV4-3|once|TRBD2|TRBJ2-2
TGCGCCAGCAGCCAAGAACAAGCGGGAGGGCCCGGCACCGGGGAGCTGTTTTTT
CASSQEQAGGPGTGELFF
>TRBV14|.|.|TRBJ2-3
TGTGCCAGCAGCCCTAATCACGGGGATACGCAGTATTTT
CASSPNHGDTQYF
>TRBV4-1|few|.|TRBJ2-1
TGCGCCAGCAGCCAAGGGGGCTCAAGGTGGGCAAATGAGCAGTTCTTC
CASSQGGSRWANEQFF
>TRBV3-1|.|TRBD1|TRBJ2-3
TGTGCCAGCAGCCAAGGGGGCCAGGGGGCGAGGAATACGCAGTATTTT
CASSQGGQGARNTQYF
>TRBV7-9|.|.|TRBJ2-1
TGTGCCAGCAGCTCCCAGGGGAATGAGCAGTTCTTC
CASSSQGNEQFF
>TRBV11-3|.|TRBD2|TRBJ2-5
TGTGCCAGCAGCTTGGGACTAGCGGGAGGGTACGAGTCTCAAGAGACCCAGTACTTC
CASSLGLAGGYESQETQYF
>TRBV5-4|.|.|TRBJ2-5
TGTGCCAGCAGCTTGTATAAGGGAGGAGAGACCCAGTACTTC
CASSLYKGGETQYF
>TRBV9|.|TRBD2|TRBJ2-7
TGTGCCAGCAGCCCAAGACTAGCGGAAAGCTCCTACGAGCAGTACTTC
CASSPRLAESSYEQYF
>TRBV20-1|.|.|TRBJ2-5
TGCAGTGCTAGAAGCATTGAGCAGTACTTC
CSARSIEQYF
>TRBV3-1|few|.|TRBJ1-1
TGTGCCAGCAGCCAAGATAAAGGGGTAACTGAAGCTTTCTTT
CASSQDKGVTEAFF
>TRBV6-2/TRBV6-3|.|TRBD2|TRBJ2-5
TGTGCCAGCAGTTACTCGTTGACTCTAGCGGGGAGCTTCCAAGAGACCCAGTACTTC
CASSYSLTLAGSFQETQYF
>TRBV7-3|.|TRBD1|TRBJ1-5
TGTGCCAGCAGCTTAGAGGGGGCGAAGGGGCCCCAGCATTTT
CASSLEGAKGPQHF
>TRBV6-1|once|.|TRBJ2-4
TGTGCCAGCAGGGACCAGGGACTAGCCAAAAACATTCAGTACTTC
CASRDQGLAKNIQYF